The rows below give T cell receptor beta chains drawn from one sample of a study of blood T cell repertoires in COVID-19. TCRdb's copy holds only in-frame clones and misses some; the assay was immunoSEQ multiplex PCR. The sample has about 150,000 clones; about 90% are singletons. Sequencing used PBMCs or T cells enriched from blood (not recorded which). These receptors originate from a woman aged 45-60 years who had recovered from COVID-19. Both conserved end residues are part of each CDR3. D genes are given only for firm matches. Rows give clone size only sometimes, using once, few, many, or a class for an expanded clone.

CDR3 DNA: TGCGCCAGCAGCTTGGACGGCAGGGCGGATGGCTACACCTTC
CDR3 protein: CASSLDGRADGYTF
D gene: -
J gene: TRBJ1-2
V gene: TRBV5-1
clone size: -

CDR3 DNA: TGTGCCAGCAGCGTACAACAGGGTATTTCGGGGGGCTACACCTTC
CDR3 protein: CASSVQQGISGGYTF
D gene: -
J gene: TRBJ1-2
V gene: TRBV9
clone size: -

CDR3 DNA: TGTGCCACCAGTGAAGGACAGATCGGAAGCTCTGGAAACACCATATATTTT
CDR3 protein: CATSEGQIGSSGNTIYF
D gene: -
J gene: TRBJ1-3
V gene: TRBV24-1
clone size: -

CDR3 DNA: TGTGCCAGCAGCCCGATCCGGGACAGGGGGCTTTCACCCCTCCACTTT
CDR3 protein: CASSPIRDRGLSPLHF
D gene: TRBD1
J gene: TRBJ1-6
V gene: TRBV7-2
clone size: -

CDR3 DNA: TGCGCCAGCAGACAGACTAGCGGGAGGGGTACAGATACGCAGTATTTT
CDR3 protein: CASRQTSGRGTDTQYF
D gene: TRBD2
J gene: TRBJ2-3
V gene: TRBV5-1
clone size: -

CDR3 DNA: TGCGCCAGCAGCTTGATCCCGACTAGCGGGGACCCCTACAATGAGCAGTTCTTC
CDR3 protein: CASSLIPTSGDPYNEQFF
D gene: TRBD2
J gene: TRBJ2-1
V gene: TRBV5-1
clone size: -

CDR3 DNA: TGCGCCAGCAGTGAGACTAGCGGGAGGGCCGACAATGAGCAGTTCTTC
CDR3 protein: CASSETSGRADNEQFF
D gene: TRBD2
J gene: TRBJ2-1
V gene: TRBV10-1
clone size: -

CDR3 DNA: TGTGCCAGCAGGTCGAGCTCCTACAATGAGCAGTTCTTC
CDR3 protein: CASRSSSYNEQFF
D gene: -
J gene: TRBJ2-1
V gene: TRBV12-3/TRBV12-4
clone size: -

CDR3 DNA: TGTGCCAGCAGCTCGGAGGCGGCTAGCAATCAGCCCCAGCATTTT
CDR3 protein: CASSSEAASNQPQHF
D gene: -
J gene: TRBJ1-5
V gene: TRBV7-2
clone size: -

CDR3 DNA: TGTGCCAGCACCCCCCGTACGGGTCTTTACACAGATACGCAGTATTTT
CDR3 protein: CASTPRTGLYTDTQYF
D gene: -
J gene: TRBJ2-3
V gene: TRBV7-2
clone size: -

CDR3 DNA: TGTGCCAGCAGCCCGCGGGGGAACACTGAAGCTTTCTTT
CDR3 protein: CASSPRGNTEAFF
D gene: -
J gene: TRBJ1-1
V gene: TRBV3-1/TRBV3-2
clone size: -

CDR3 DNA: TGTGCCAGCAGCTTAGGAGGACTCGGGGGGGCCTCCTACAATGAGCAGTTCTTC
CDR3 protein: CASSLGGLGGASYNEQFF
D gene: TRBD2
J gene: TRBJ2-1
V gene: TRBV11-3
clone size: -

CDR3 DNA: TGTGCCAGCAGCGCGCGGGACAGGGGCTACTATGGCTACACCTTC
CDR3 protein: CASSARDRGYYGYTF
D gene: TRBD1
J gene: TRBJ1-2
V gene: TRBV11-2
clone size: -

CDR3 DNA: TGTGCCAGCAGCCCCCGGCGGGAGGGAGTGGAGACCCAGTACTTC
CDR3 protein: CASSPRREGVETQYF
D gene: TRBD2
J gene: TRBJ2-5
V gene: TRBV7-9
clone size: -

CDR3 DNA: TGCGCCAGCAGCCTTTGGAGTCTGGACACCGGGGAGCTGTTTTTT
CDR3 protein: CASSLWSLDTGELFF
D gene: -
J gene: TRBJ2-2
V gene: TRBV5-1
clone size: few

CDR3 DNA: TGTGCCAGTAGTATTCGAGAGAGCACTGAAGCTTTCTTT
CDR3 protein: CASSIRESTEAFF
D gene: -
J gene: TRBJ1-1
V gene: TRBV19
clone size: -

CDR3 DNA: TGTGCCAGCATTCAAACCGGGACAGGGGACAATGAGCAGTTCTTC
CDR3 protein: CASIQTGTGDNEQFF
D gene: TRBD1
J gene: TRBJ2-1
V gene: TRBV2
clone size: -

CDR3 DNA: TGCGCCAGCAGCTTGCAGGGACTAGCGGTCAATGAGCAGTTCTTC
CDR3 protein: CASSLQGLAVNEQFF
D gene: TRBD2
J gene: TRBJ2-1
V gene: TRBV5-1
clone size: -

CDR3 DNA: TGTGCCAGCAGCTTTCCCACAGTCCCCTCTACTACGCAGTATTTT
CDR3 protein: CASSFPTVPSTTQYF
D gene: -
J gene: TRBJ2-3
V gene: TRBV7-9
clone size: -

CDR3 DNA: TGTGCCAGCAGCCAGGGACAGATGGGCGAGACCCAGTACTTC
CDR3 protein: CASSQGQMGETQYF
D gene: TRBD1
J gene: TRBJ2-5
V gene: TRBV4-2
clone size: -

CDR3 DNA: TGCGCCAGCCGCCAGCTAGCGGGAGCAGATACGCAGTATTTT
CDR3 protein: CASRQLAGADTQYF
D gene: TRBD2
J gene: TRBJ2-3
V gene: TRBV5-1
clone size: once

CDR3 DNA: TGTGCCAGCAGCCAACCGCCCTACCGCGGGCAGAGCTACGAGCAGTACTTC
CDR3 protein: CASSQPPYRGQSYEQYF
D gene: -
J gene: TRBJ2-7
V gene: TRBV14
clone size: -

CDR3 DNA: TGTGCCAGCACCTTAGCCTCACTAGGGAATCACAATGAGCAGTTCTTC
CDR3 protein: CASTLASLGNHNEQFF
D gene: -
J gene: TRBJ2-1
V gene: TRBV28
clone size: -

CDR3 DNA: TGTGCCAGCGCCCGCGGGACCACTGAAGCTTTCTTT
CDR3 protein: CASARGTTEAFF
D gene: -
J gene: TRBJ1-1
V gene: TRBV9
clone size: -

CDR3 DNA: TGTGCCAGCAGTGAACAGGGCGCTAAGGATTCACCCCTCCACTTT
CDR3 protein: CASSEQGAKDSPLHF
D gene: -
J gene: TRBJ1-6
V gene: TRBV25-1
clone size: -

CDR3 DNA: TGTGCCAGCAGCTTAGGGTCTAGCGGGAGCCGAGGGGAGCTGTTTTTT
CDR3 protein: CASSLGSSGSRGELFF
D gene: TRBD2
J gene: TRBJ2-2
V gene: TRBV7-9
clone size: once

CDR3 DNA: TGTGCCAGCAGCTTAAGTAGGGGAACCGGGGAGCTGTTTTTT
CDR3 protein: CASSLSRGTGELFF
D gene: -
J gene: TRBJ2-2
V gene: TRBV7-2
clone size: -

CDR3 DNA: TGTGCCAGCAGCTTACTCGGACAGGGAAGTTGGACTGAAGCTTTCTTT
CDR3 protein: CASSLLGQGSWTEAFF
D gene: TRBD1
J gene: TRBJ1-1
V gene: TRBV11-2
clone size: -

CDR3 DNA: TGTGCCAGTAGTATAGCCCCCAGCGGGGGCTACGAGCAGTACTTC
CDR3 protein: CASSIAPSGGYEQYF
D gene: TRBD2
J gene: TRBJ2-7
V gene: TRBV19
clone size: -

CDR3 DNA: TGTGCCAGCTCCGGGACTAGCGGGTCCGAGCAGTACTTC
CDR3 protein: CASSGTSGSEQYF
D gene: TRBD2
J gene: TRBJ2-7
V gene: TRBV6-5
clone size: -

CDR3 DNA: TGTGCCAGCAGCTTGGGACAGAGATACGAGCAGTACTTC
CDR3 protein: CASSLGQRYEQYF
D gene: -
J gene: TRBJ2-7
V gene: TRBV5-6
clone size: -

CDR3 DNA: TGCGCCAGCATCACGGTCAACACTGAAGCTTTCTTT
CDR3 protein: CASITVNTEAFF
D gene: -
J gene: TRBJ1-1
V gene: TRBV23-1
clone size: -

CDR3 DNA: TGCGCCAGCAGCTTGACGCGGGGCCAAGAGACCCAGTACTTC
CDR3 protein: CASSLTRGQETQYF
D gene: -
J gene: TRBJ2-5
V gene: TRBV5-1
clone size: -

CDR3 DNA: TGCGCCAGCAGCCAAGGGCCAGGCCCAAGGTCCTACGAGCAGTACTTC
CDR3 protein: CASSQGPGPRSYEQYF
D gene: -
J gene: TRBJ2-7
V gene: TRBV4-3
clone size: -

CDR3 DNA: TGTGCCAGCAGCCAAGACCCCAAGAGTGAAGCTTTCTTT
CDR3 protein: CASSQDPKSEAFF
D gene: -
J gene: TRBJ1-1
V gene: TRBV14
clone size: -

CDR3 DNA: TGTGCCAGCAGTGTCGCGAACACCGGGGAGCTGTTTTTT
CDR3 protein: CASSVANTGELFF
D gene: -
J gene: TRBJ2-2
V gene: TRBV27
clone size: few

CDR3 DNA: TGTGCCTGGAGTGCCTACCCGGGACAGAGAAATCAGCCCCAGCATTTT
CDR3 protein: CAWSAYPGQRNQPQHF
D gene: TRBD1
J gene: TRBJ1-5
V gene: TRBV30
clone size: -

CDR3 DNA: TGCGCCAGCAGCTCAATGACAGGGCCTGGAGTTGACGGGGAGCTGTTTTTT
CDR3 protein: CASSSMTGPGVDGELFF
D gene: TRBD1
J gene: TRBJ2-2
V gene: TRBV5-1
clone size: -

CDR3 DNA: TGTGCCAGCAGCAAAGTCATCGGTGGGGACAACAAAAAAAATTGGAAGTATAGCAATCAGCCCCAGCATTTT
CDR3 protein: CASSKVIGGDNKKNWKYSNQPQHF
D gene: -
J gene: TRBJ1-5
V gene: TRBV21-1
clone size: -

CDR3 DNA: TGTGCCAGCACCCCGGGACAGGGCTCCTTGGAGCAGTACTTC
CDR3 protein: CASTPGQGSLEQYF
D gene: TRBD1
J gene: TRBJ2-7
V gene: TRBV2
clone size: -

CDR3 DNA: TGTGCCAGTAGTATACCCCAGGGATACAATGAGCAGTTCTTC
CDR3 protein: CASSIPQGYNEQFF
D gene: -
J gene: TRBJ2-1
V gene: TRBV19
clone size: -

CDR3 DNA: TGTGCCAGTAGACAGGGACGGGGCGGCATTCAGTACTTC
CDR3 protein: CASRQGRGGIQYF
D gene: -
J gene: TRBJ2-4
V gene: TRBV19
clone size: once

CDR3 DNA: TGTGCCAGCTCACCAGGACAGGGAACCTATGGCTACACCTTC
CDR3 protein: CASSPGQGTYGYTF
D gene: TRBD1
J gene: TRBJ1-2
V gene: TRBV18
clone size: -

CDR3 DNA: TGTGCCAGCAGCTTAGGACAGGGTAACAAAAACATTCAGTACTTC
CDR3 protein: CASSLGQGNKNIQYF
D gene: TRBD1
J gene: TRBJ2-4
V gene: TRBV11-2
clone size: -

CDR3 DNA: TGTGCCAGCAGTTACGCAGGGAATAGCAATCAGCCCCAGCATTTT
CDR3 protein: CASSYAGNSNQPQHF
D gene: -
J gene: TRBJ1-5
V gene: TRBV6-6
clone size: -

CDR3 DNA: TGTGCCAGCGTAACGGGATACCCCTACAATGAGCAGTTCTTC
CDR3 protein: CASVTGYPYNEQFF
D gene: -
J gene: TRBJ2-1
V gene: TRBV2
clone size: -

CDR3 DNA: TGTGCCAGCAGTACTAAAGCAGGGGGGCCCTACGAGCAGTACTTC
CDR3 protein: CASSTKAGGPYEQYF
D gene: -
J gene: TRBJ2-7
V gene: TRBV6-5
clone size: -

CDR3 DNA: TGTGCCAGCAGTGTTGTCAGGGGGAACACTGAAGCTTTCTTT
CDR3 protein: CASSVVRGNTEAFF
D gene: -
J gene: TRBJ1-1
V gene: TRBV2
clone size: -

CDR3 DNA: TGTGCCAGCAGCTTAGGTCGGCTAGCGGGAGGGGAAGATACGCAGTATTTT
CDR3 protein: CASSLGRLAGGEDTQYF
D gene: TRBD2
J gene: TRBJ2-3
V gene: TRBV11-3
clone size: -